The T cell receptor (beta chain) under discussion was sequenced for a study of blood T cell repertoires in COVID-19. Study-wide context: T cells, B-cell-depleted T cells, or PBMCs supplied cDNA or gDNA.

In terms of age and location, participants ranged from about 18 to 90 years and lived in about 25 US areas. Measured with immunoSEQ multiplex PCR; TCRdb has only the in-frame clones, and not every one. This table has 180,000 or so clones, approximately 85% appearing once. The V gene lost 0 bases and the J gene lost 2 bases, with 12 bases spanning the gap. The CDR3 runs to 15 residues. CDR1 SGHRS and CDR2 YFSETQ come from the germline V gene. The sample comprised PBMCs or T cells enriched from blood (not recorded which). The sequence derives from a man aged 35 to 55 who had recovered from COVID-19. J is TRBJ2-7 and V is TRBV5-1, with a possible D match to TRBD1 (6 bases). The CDR3 bases are TGCGCCAGCAGCTTGGGACCGGCAGGGGCCTACGAGCAGTACTTC. As protein: CASSLGPAGAYEQYF.